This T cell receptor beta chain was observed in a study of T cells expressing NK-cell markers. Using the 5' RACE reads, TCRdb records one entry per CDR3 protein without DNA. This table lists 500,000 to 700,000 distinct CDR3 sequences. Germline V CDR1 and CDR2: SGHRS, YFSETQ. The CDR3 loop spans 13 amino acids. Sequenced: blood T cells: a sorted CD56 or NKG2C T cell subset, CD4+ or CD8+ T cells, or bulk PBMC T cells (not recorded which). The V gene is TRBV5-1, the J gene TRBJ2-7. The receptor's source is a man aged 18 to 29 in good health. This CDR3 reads CASSVGYDGEQYF.